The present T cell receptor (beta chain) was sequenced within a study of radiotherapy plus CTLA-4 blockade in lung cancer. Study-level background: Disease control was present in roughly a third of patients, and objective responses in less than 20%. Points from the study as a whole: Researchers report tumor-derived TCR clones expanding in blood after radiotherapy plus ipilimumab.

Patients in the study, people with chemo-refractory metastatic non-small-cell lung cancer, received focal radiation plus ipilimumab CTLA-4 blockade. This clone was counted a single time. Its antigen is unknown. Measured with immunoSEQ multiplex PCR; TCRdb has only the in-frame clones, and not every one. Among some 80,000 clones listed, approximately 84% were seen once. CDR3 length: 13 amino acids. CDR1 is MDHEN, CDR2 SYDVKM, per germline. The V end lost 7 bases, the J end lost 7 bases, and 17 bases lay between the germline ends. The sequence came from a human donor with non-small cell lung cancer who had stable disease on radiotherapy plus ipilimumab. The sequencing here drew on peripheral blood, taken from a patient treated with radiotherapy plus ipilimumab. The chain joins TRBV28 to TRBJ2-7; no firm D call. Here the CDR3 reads CASNLNGKSEQYF. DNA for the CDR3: TGTGCCAGCAATTTGAATGGGAAATCGGAGCAGTACTTC.